This T cell receptor beta chain was sequenced for a study of monozygotic twins with inflammatory bowel disease. Overall study findings and caveats: Distinguishing T cell subtypes was not possible.

The CDR3 has 16 amino acids. The germline V gene has CDR1 SEHNR and CDR2 FQNEAQ (reference sequence). TCRdb re-called the 5' RACE reads; every CDR3 protein appears as one record, without DNA. The sample table sets out about 380,000 distinct CDR3 sequences. For this clonotype: The target antigen is unknown.

The sample was blood. This chain links TRBV7-9 with TRBJ2-1; TCRdb reports TRBD2, a call that lacks DNA to check it against. The clonotype was recovered from a human donor with ulcerative colitis or Crohn's disease, or a healthy co-twin of an affected twin (not recorded which). The CDR3 loop is CASSSGLAGFYNEQFF.